These 29 T cell receptor beta chains were all obtained from the same sample, sequenced in a study of blood T cell repertoires in COVID-19 (dated by TCRdb to about 2020). Library preparation employed the immunoSEQ multiplex PCR assay. TCRdb carries this immuneACCESS record with in-frame sequences only. Its versions omit some clonotypes, under half of them owing to an unresolved V gene in the studies checked, with the rest unexplained. The table for this sample lists some 75,000 clones; around 76% of them were counted only once. Roughly 20% of the sample rests with the top ten. Material for sequencing was peripheral blood. The receptors come from a woman of 80 years or more with active or convalescent COVID-19.

J is TRBJ2-1 and V is TRBV6-2 or TRBV6-3; no reliable D call. CDR3 length: 12 residues. Germline CDR1 is MNHEY and CDR2 is SVGEGT. With 6 bases removed from V and 9 bases from J, the gap between germline ends came to 12 bases. The chain's CDR3 is CASSLSRVEQFF. CDR3 coding DNA: TGTGCCAGCAGCCTCTCACGAGTTGAGCAGTTCTTC.

In nucleotides, the CDR3 is TGTGCCAGCAGTTCGCGACAGGGGGCTTGGATAGATACGCAGTATTTT. It translates to CASSSRQGAWIDTQYF. The rearrangement links TRBV27 to TRBJ2-3, with 10 bases aligning to TRBD1. The V segment lost 4 bases and the J segment 5 bases; nucleotides outside the gene matches: 9. Germline CDR1 and CDR2: MNHEY and SMNVEV (reference sequence). The CDR3 is 16 amino acids.

This clone was detected only a few times. This rearrangement joins TRBV7-2 to TRBJ1-5; no clear D. Germline V lookup: CDR1 SGHTA, CDR2 FQGNSA. The V gene lost 3 bases and the J gene lost 0 bases, with 3 bases spanning the gap. This CDR3 comprises 13 residues. The CDR3 reads CASSFYSNQPQHF. The CDR3 nucleotides are TGTGCCAGCAGCTTTTATAGCAATCAGCCCCAGCATTTT.

The rearrangement joins TRBV7-2 to TRBJ1-1; D unclear. The V end was cut by 4 bases, the J end by 5 bases, with 11 bases between. Germline CDR1 reads SGHTA; CDR2 reads FQGNSA. This CDR3 spans 13 amino acids. The DNA for the CDR3 is TGTGCCAGCAGCTCTGTGCCGGGAACTGAAGCTTTCTTT. Encoded protein: CASSSVPGTEAFF.

This chain links TRBV19 with TRBJ2-5; 8 bases match TRBD1. CDR3 length: 14 residues. Losses at the gene ends were 6 bases for V and 2 bases for J; bases not matched to a gene: 5. Germline-derived CDR1 and CDR2 are LNHDA and SQIVND (reference sequence). The CDR3 DNA reads TGTGCCAGTAGCGACAGGGGCGGACAAGAGACCCAGTACTTC. Amino acid sequence: CASSDRGGQETQYF.

The chain uses TRBV2 and TRBJ1-1; no definite D call. Germline loops: CDR1 SNHLY, CDR2 FYNNEI. V was cut by 6 bases and J by 7 bases, with 12 bases left in between. The CDR3 sequence is 12 residues long. The CDR3 region is CASSRGGYEAFF. As DNA, the CDR3 is TGTGCCAGCAGCCGGGGAGGGTATGAAGCTTTCTTT.

The chain links TRBV7-8 to TRBJ2-2; possible D gene TRBD1, 6 bases. V lost 4 bases and J 3 bases, leaving 12 bases between the germline ends. The germline gives CDR1 SGHVS, CDR2 FQNEAQ. The CDR3 length is 15 residues. As DNA, the CDR3 is TGTGCCAGCAGCTACAGGGCTTCGGACACCGGGGAGCTGTTTTTT. This codes for CASSYRASDTGELFF.

The chain recombines TRBV11-3 with TRBJ1-1; the D is unclear. Trimming took 3 bases from V and 1 from J, leaving 9 bases between them. The CDR3 consists of 14 residues. Germline CDR1 and CDR2: SGHNT and YENEEA. This CDR3 is CASSLGAGNTEAFF. The CDR3, as DNA: TGTGCCAGCAGCTTGGGTGCGGGGAACACTGAAGCTTTCTTT.

As DNA, the CDR3 is TGTGCCAGCAGTTACGACAGGGTCAGATGGCCCCAGCATTTT. This codes for CASSYDRVRWPQHF. This chain connects TRBV28 to TRBJ1-5; the match to TRBD1 covers 7 bases. This CDR3 is 14 amino acids long. V was clipped by 4 bases and J by 9 bases; unmatched bases: 9. Germline assignment: CDR1 MDHEN and CDR2 SYDVKM.

The chain employs TRBV7-9 and TRBJ2-5, with TRBD1 matching over 9 bases. Germline trimming cut 3 bases from V and 5 bases from J; bases unmatched to any gene: 19. The CDR3 consists of 19 residues. Germline CDR1 SEHNR, CDR2 FQNEAQ (reference sequence). CDR3 bases: TGTGCCAGCAGCTTGTATATTAGGGACAGGGATGAGGGTCCGGAGACCCAGTACTTC. This sequence encodes CASSLYIRDRDEGPETQYF.

The chain is built from TRBV18 and TRBJ1-1; tentatively, D is TRBD1 (5 bases). Deletions cut 0 bases from V and 4 bases from J, with 9 bases between. The germline V gene encodes CDR1 KGHSH and CDR2 LQKENI. This CDR3 spans 14 amino acids. CDR3 sequence: CASSPPGEVTEAFF. The CDR3 nucleotides are TGTGCCAGCTCACCACCGGGGGAGGTCACTGAAGCTTTCTTT.

This sequence joins TRBV3-1 (or the pseudogene TRBV3-2) and TRBJ2-2, with D unclear. Trimming took 1 base from V and 0 from J, leaving 6 bases between them. Germline loops: CDR1 LGHDT, CDR2 YNNKEL (reference sequence). The CDR3 is made up of 15 amino acids. The CDR3 spells CASSQGRTNTGELFF. The CDR3 DNA follows: TGTGCCAGCAGCCAAGGCAGGACGAACACCGGGGAGCTGTTTTTT.

The V gene is TRBV24-1, the J gene TRBJ2-3, with TRBD2 as a possible D gene (5 bases). Germline CDR1 KGHDR, CDR2 SFDVKD. CDR3 length: 13 amino acids. V lost 4 bases to trimming and J lost 5 bases, with 9 bases between them. The CDR3 region has the DNA TGTGCCACCAGTGAGGTAGGAGGAGATACGCAGTATTTT. It specifies CATSEVGGDTQYF.

The chain joins TRBV4-3 to TRBJ2-2, with D tentatively TRBD1 (6 bases). V was cut by 6 bases and J by 6 bases, with 14 bases left in between. Germline V gene data show CDR1 as LGHNA and CDR2 as YSLEER. This CDR3 has 14 amino acids. For the CDR3, the DNA is TGCGCCAGCAGTGGGGGCGAGCCTGCCGGGGAGCTGTTTTTT. This gives the protein CASSGGEPAGELFF.

V is TRBV15 and J is TRBJ2-2; the D is unclear. Germline V gives CDR1 LNHNV, CDR2 YYDKDF (reference sequence). Trimming pared 6 bases from V and 6 bases from J, leaving 11 bases between. The CDR3 is 13 residues long. Written as DNA, the CDR3 is TGTGCCACCAGTTCGCGGCGTCCCGGGGAGCTGTTTTTT. Its protein product is CATSSRRPGELFF.

V usage is TRBV3-1 (or the pseudogene TRBV3-2) and J usage is TRBJ2-3; D is undetermined. V was trimmed by 0 bases and J by 2 bases, leaving 6 bases between them. Germline V lookup: CDR1 LGHDT, CDR2 YNNKEL (reference sequence). CDR3 length: 14 amino acids. CDR3 loop: CASSQDGFTDTQYF. For the CDR3, the DNA is TGTGCCAGCAGCCAAGACGGGTTCACAGATACGCAGTATTTT.

The chain joins TRBV7-2 to TRBJ2-5, with 7 nucleotides matching TRBD1. V lost 4 bases to trimming and J lost 3 bases; unmatched junction nucleotides: 5. The CDR3 sequence is 14 residues long. Germline V lookup: CDR1 SGHTA, CDR2 FQGNSA. The chain's CDR3 is CASSWTGTEETQYF. CDR3 bases: TGTGCCAGCAGCTGGACCGGGACAGAAGAGACCCAGTACTTC.

The genes are TRBV6-2 or TRBV6-3 and TRBJ2-7, with 9 bases identical to TRBD1. Germline assignment: CDR1 MNHEY and CDR2 SVGEGT. J was trimmed by 5 bases and V by 4 bases; bases with no gene match: 12. The CDR3 is made up of 16 amino acids. The DNA for the CDR3 is TGTGCCAGCAGTTCCCCCCCGGGACAGGGTAGGGACGAGCAGTACTTC. Translated, it gives CASSSPPGQGRDEQYF.

The chain combines TRBV9 with TRBJ1-5; a possible D gene is TRBD1 (6 bases). From germline, CDR1 is SGDLS and CDR2 YYNGEE. This CDR3 is built from 15 residues. Trimming removed 5 bases from V and 0 bases from J, with 12 bases in between. For the CDR3, the DNA is TGTGCCAGCAGTCGGACAGATAATAGCAATCAGCCCCAGCATTTT. This translates into CASSRTDNSNQPQHF.

This clone was counted ten times or more. The CDR3 nucleotides read TGTGCCAGCAGTCGGGACTTCTACGAGCAGTACTTC. This sequence encodes CASSRDFYEQYF. The chain combines TRBV5-6 with TRBJ2-7; tentatively, D is TRBD2 (6 bases). V lost 5 bases and J lost 3, with 9 bases in between. CDR1 is SGHDT, CDR2 YYEEEE, per germline. The CDR3 covers 12 residues.

This chain uses TRBV29-1 with TRBJ2-1; D is perhaps TRBD2 (7 bases). Trimming shortened V by 6 bases and J by 0 bases, and 15 bases separated the two germline ends. CDR1 is SQVTM, CDR2 ANQGSEA, per germline. The length of the CDR3 is 15 residues. Here the CDR3 DNA reads TGCAGCGTCAGCCCGGGGGGCAGCTCCTACAATGAGCAGTTCTTC. Residues: CSVSPGGSSYNEQFF.

This clone was seen more than once but under ten times. J is TRBJ2-2 and V is TRBV4-3; maybe TRBD1 (6 bases). Germline V gives CDR1 LGHNA, CDR2 YSLEER. Trimming took off 2 bases at V and 4 bases at J, with 8 bases between the two ends. There are 14 residues in the CDR3. The CDR3 nucleotides are TGCGCCAGCAGCCAATTACAGGGCACCGGGGAGCTGTTTTTT. This gives the protein CASSQLQGTGELFF.

CDR3 amino acids: CASSSERGLATGELFF. CDR3 DNA: TGTGCCAGCAGCTCGGAACGGGGATTAGCCACCGGGGAGCTGTTTTTT. The genes are TRBV7-2 and TRBJ2-2; a possible D gene is TRBD2 (5 bases). Deletions cut 4 bases from V and 4 bases from J, with 16 bases between. The CDR3 contains 16 residues. CDR1 is SGHTA and CDR2 is FQGNSA in the germline V gene. Together with reference TRBV7-2 and TRBJ2-2, the CDR3 gives the full variable domain: GAGVSQSPSNKVTEKGKDVELRCDPISGHTALYWYRQSLGQGLEFLIYFQGNSAPDKSGLPSDRFSAERTGGSVSTLTIQRTQQEDSAVYLCASSSERGLATGELFFGEGSRLTVL.

The V and J genes are TRBV5-4 and TRBJ2-1; D unresolved. V was pared by 2 bases and J by 9 bases, with 9 bases between. This CDR3 spans 12 amino acids. The germline gives CDR1 SGHNT, CDR2 YYREEE (reference sequence). The CDR3 is CASSFTMSEQFF. The CDR3, as DNA: TGTGCCAGCAGCTTTACTATGTCTGAGCAGTTCTTC. The whole variable domain, filled in from reference TRBV5-4 and TRBJ2-1, reads ETGVTQSPTHLIKTRGQQVTLRCSSQSGHNTVSWYQQALGQGPQFIFQYYREEENGRGNFPPRFSGLQFPNYSSELNVNALELDDSALYLCASSFTMSEQFFGPGTRLTVL.

The chain is built from TRBV19 and TRBJ1-2; tentative D call: TRBD1 (6 bases). Germline V lookup: CDR1 LNHDA, CDR2 SQIVND (reference sequence). The CDR3 loop spans 14 amino acids. The V gene lost 7 bases and the J gene lost 2 bases, with 14 bases spanning the gap. The CDR3 protein is CASKRGTSNYGYTF. CDR3 nucleotides: TGTGCCAGTAAGAGGGGGACCTCGAACTATGGCTACACCTTC.

V usage is TRBV5-1 and J usage is TRBJ2-7, with D tentatively TRBD2 (5 bases). CDR1 SGHRS and CDR2 YFSETQ come from the germline V gene. V was pared by 0 bases and J by 2 bases, with 12 bases between. This CDR3 contains 15 residues. CDR3: CASSLVESGTYEQYF. The CDR3 nucleotides are TGCGCCAGCAGCTTGGTTGAGAGCGGAACCTACGAGCAGTACTTC.

This clone was recorded only once. The chain recombines TRBV7-2 with TRBJ2-1; D may be TRBD2 (6 bases). Germline CDR1 SGHTA, CDR2 FQGNSA. The V and J ends lost 7 bases and 0 bases respectively, with 10 bases between them. This CDR3 has 14 amino acids. The CDR3 sequence is CASNLGGSYNEQFF. The CDR3 DNA reads TGTGCCAGCAACTTGGGGGGCTCCTACAATGAGCAGTTCTTC.

Written as DNA, the CDR3 is TGCGCCAGCAGCTTGGCGGGGAGCACAGATACGCAGTATTTT. Its translation is CASSLAGSTDTQYF. The genes are TRBV5-1 and TRBJ2-3; D perhaps matches TRBD2 (5 bases). The germline CDR1 and CDR2 sequences are SGHRS and YFSETQ. With 0 bases removed from V and 0 bases from J, the gap between germline ends came to 5 bases. The CDR3 length is 14 residues.

The V call is TRBV2, the J call TRBJ1-4; D is undetermined. V dropped 7 bases and J dropped 7 bases, with 16 bases sitting between them. The CDR3 extends over 14 amino acids. Per the germline V gene, CDR1 is SNHLY and CDR2 is FYNNEI. The CDR3, as DNA: TGTGCCAGCATAGGACTGGTGGGTGGTGAAAAACTGTTTTTT. Amino acid sequence: CASIGLVGGEKLFF.